Below, 19 T cell receptor beta chains from the same sample are listed, as sequenced in a study of blood T cell repertoires in COVID-19. TCRdb's table, derived via immunoSEQ multiplex PCR, lists solely in-frame clones and lacks some. The sample has about 25,000 clones, roughly nine tenths seen once. What was sequenced was peripheral blood. These receptors all stem from a man between 65 and 85 years old with acute or convalescent COVID-19.

The rearrangement joins TRBV7-3 to TRBJ2-3; D is perhaps TRBD2 (5 bases). Germline-derived CDR1 and CDR2 are SGHTA and FQGTGA. V was pared by 5 bases and J by 0 bases, with 9 bases between. CDR3 size: 14 residues. The CDR3 loop reads CASSPPGSTDTQYF. DNA for the CDR3: TGTGCCAGCAGCCCCCCGGGGAGCACAGATACGCAGTATTTT.

The chain uses TRBV27 and TRBJ1-2, with 9 bases fitting TRBD1. The CDR3 loop spans 15 amino acids. J lost 8 bases, V lost 5 bases, and 12 bases had no gene match. The germline V gene encodes CDR1 MNHEY and CDR2 SMNVEV (reference sequence). In DNA, the CDR3 is TGTGCCAGCAGTCTCCGGGACAGGGCCTCCCACGGCTACACCTTC. It encodes CASSLRDRASHGYTF.

The gene calls are TRBV5-5 and TRBJ2-7; tentatively, D is TRBD2 (5 bases). The germline gives CDR1 SGHKS, CDR2 YYEKEE (reference sequence). The CDR3 is 16 amino acids. The V gene lost 1 base and the J gene lost 1 base, with 15 bases spanning the gap. The CDR3 loop is CASSLRAGPSSYEQYF. The CDR3 DNA follows: TGTGCCAGCAGCTTGCGGGCGGGTCCTAGTTCCTACGAGCAGTACTTC.

The chain has TRBV28 and TRBJ2-1; D is possibly TRBD2 (6 bases). CDR1 MDHEN and CDR2 SYDVKM come from the germline V gene. The CDR3 runs to 15 residues. Trimming pared 7 bases from V and 3 bases from J, leaving 16 bases between. CDR3 loop: CASTRGSGNYNEQFF. The CDR3 DNA follows: TGTGCCAGCACTAGGGGTAGCGGAAACTACAATGAGCAGTTCTTC.

The chain joins TRBV11-2 to TRBJ2-5; the match to TRBD2 covers 9 bases. J lost 5 bases, V lost 5 bases, and 18 bases had no gene match. The CDR3 sequence is 18 residues long. Germline CDR1 and CDR2: SGHAT and FQNNGV. The CDR3 reads CASSPVRAGGRGVETQYF. The CDR3 DNA reads TGTGCCAGCAGCCCAGTTCGAGCGGGAGGCCGAGGGGTCGAGACCCAGTACTTC.

This clone was recorded once. The chain carries TRBV18 and TRBJ1-4; D possibly corresponds to TRBD1 (5 bases). This CDR3 has 14 amino acids. With 4 bases removed from V and 8 bases from J, the gap between germline ends came to 14 bases. In germline, CDR1 is KGHSH, CDR2 LQKENI. The CDR3 DNA reads as TGTGCCAGCTCACGGGGGGACGGAGGAGAAAAACTGTTTTTT. This sequence encodes CASSRGDGGEKLFF.

This clone showed up just once. J is TRBJ2-2 and V is TRBV2; maybe TRBD1 (5 bases). Germline values: CDR1 SNHLY, CDR2 FYNNEI. Trimming stripped 7 bases from V and 1 base from J, with 7 bases between. This CDR3 spans 13 amino acids. The CDR3 DNA follows: TGTGCCAGCACAGGGCTGAACACCGGGGAGCTGTTTTTT. Amino acids: CASTGLNTGELFF.

The chain couples TRBV3-1 (or the pseudogene TRBV3-2) to TRBJ1-2, with 7 bases lining up with TRBD1. Germline V gene data show CDR1 as LGHDT and CDR2 as YNNKEL (reference sequence). Trimming took 6 bases from V and 6 from J; bases not matched to a gene: 10. The CDR3 is 14 amino acids. CDR3 sequence (DNA): TGTGCCAGCAGAAAGGGGGCGGCAGCGGATGGCTACACCTTC. This encodes CASRKGAAADGYTF.

The V call is TRBV10-3, the J call TRBJ1-1; 7 bases are shared with TRBD1. J was trimmed by 3 bases and V by 7 bases; bases with no gene match: 8. Per the germline V gene, CDR1 is ENHRY and CDR2 is SYGVKD. The CDR3 has 14 amino acids. CDR3 sequence reads: CAIMPGDRDTEAFF. The CDR3 region has the DNA TGTGCCATCATGCCGGGAGACAGGGACACTGAAGCTTTCTTT.

The chain has TRBV21-1 and TRBJ2-2; the table's D gene call, TRBD2, was not cross checked with the DNA. TRBV21-1 is labeled a pseudogene. This CDR3 contains 17 residues. CDR3 region: CASSNKGTSGITGELFF. The DNA for the CDR3 is TGTGCCAGCAGCAATAAGGGGACTAGCGGGATCACCGGGGAGCTGTTTTTT.

V is TRBV9 and J is TRBJ2-3; the D gene is possibly TRBD2 (6 bases). In germline, CDR1 is SGDLS, CDR2 YYNGEE. This CDR3 comprises 17 residues. The V end lost 1 base, the J end lost 1 base, and 16 bases lay between the germline ends. Written as DNA, the CDR3 is TGTGCCAGCAGCGTACTTTCGGGAGCAGTCGGCACAGATACGCAGTATTTT. Translating gives CASSVLSGAVGTDTQYF.

V usage is TRBV28 and J usage is TRBJ1-6, with a tentative D call TRBD1 (5 bases). Looked up from germline, CDR1 is MDHEN and CDR2 is SYDVKM. This CDR3 is built from 14 residues. Trimming left V 6 bases short and J 9 bases short, with 15 bases between. CDR3 residues: CASSPGFPSSPLHF. For the CDR3, the DNA is TGTGCCAGCAGCCCAGGGTTCCCTAGTTCACCCCTCCACTTT.

This rearrangement joins TRBV13 to TRBJ2-1, with 9 positions matching TRBD2. The V gene end was trimmed by 3 bases and the J gene end by 5 bases; junction bases not matched to a gene: 8. The CDR3 covers 16 residues. Germline V gene lookup returns CDR1 PRHDT and CDR2 FYEKMQ (reference sequence). The CDR3 region is CASSLAGGLIHNEQFF. The CDR3 region has the DNA TGTGCCAGCAGCTTGGCGGGAGGGTTAATCCACAATGAGCAGTTCTTC.

This clone was observed a handful of times. The CDR3 bases are TGTGCCAGTATCGCAAGGGGGACCGGGGAGCTGTTTTTT. As protein: CASIARGTGELFF. This chain links TRBV19 with TRBJ2-2, with D possibly being TRBD1 (6 bases). Germline-derived CDR1 and CDR2 are LNHDA and SQIVND (reference sequence). Trimming cost V 7 bases and J 5 bases, with 11 bases left between them. CDR3 length equals 13 residues.

V is TRBV19 and J is TRBJ1-4; TRBD1 might be the D (5 bases). Trimming removed 3 bases at V and 8 bases at J, with 13 bases between. The CDR3 has 14 residues. Germline-derived CDR1 and CDR2 are LNHDA and SQIVND (reference sequence). The CDR3 nucleotides read TGTGCCAGTAGTATCAGCCCAGGGAGGGAAAAACTGTTTTTT. This codes for CASSISPGREKLFF.

V gene TRBV3-1 (or the pseudogene TRBV3-2) combines with J gene TRBJ2-7; 13 bases are shared with TRBD2. V gave up 4 bases and J gave up 4 bases; unmatched junction bases: 4. The V gene's germline CDR1 is LGHDT and CDR2 YNNKEL (reference sequence). The CDR3 runs 15 residues. The CDR3 here is CASSPRTSGRYEQYF. CDR3 nucleotides: TGTGCCAGCAGCCCCAGGACTAGCGGGAGATACGAGCAGTACTTC.

The chain combines TRBV27 with TRBJ2-5; the match to TRBD1 covers 9 bases. This CDR3 is built from 13 residues. CDR1 MNHEY and CDR2 SMNVEV come from the germline V gene (reference sequence). Trimming at V came to 4 bases and at J to 6 bases, leaving 3 bases not matched to a gene. The CDR3 bases are TGTGCCAGCAGTTCAGGGACAGGGAAGACCCAGTACTTC. Protein: CASSSGTGKTQYF.

This clone has more than one count but fewer than ten. The CDR3: CASSLGGGRGNSPLHF. The DNA for the CDR3 is TGCGCCAGCAGCTTGGGAGGGGGCCGGGGTAATTCACCCCTCCACTTT. V is TRBV5-1 and J is TRBJ1-6, with 7 bases identical to TRBD1. The trim removed 0 bases at V and 6 bases at J, leaving 6 bases unmatched. The CDR3 has 16 residues. Germline V gene sequence: CDR1 SGHRS, CDR2 YFSETQ.

The V call is TRBV5-1, the J call TRBJ2-1; TRBD2 matches at 8 bases. The CDR3 spans 17 residues. Trimming took 4 bases from V and 5 from J; bases not matched to a gene: 14. CDR1 SGHRS and CDR2 YFSETQ come from the germline V gene. CDR3 sequence reads: CASSREGVPYEDNEQFF. CDR3 nucleotides: TGCGCCAGCAGCCGGGAGGGGGTACCGTACGAGGACAATGAGCAGTTCTTC.